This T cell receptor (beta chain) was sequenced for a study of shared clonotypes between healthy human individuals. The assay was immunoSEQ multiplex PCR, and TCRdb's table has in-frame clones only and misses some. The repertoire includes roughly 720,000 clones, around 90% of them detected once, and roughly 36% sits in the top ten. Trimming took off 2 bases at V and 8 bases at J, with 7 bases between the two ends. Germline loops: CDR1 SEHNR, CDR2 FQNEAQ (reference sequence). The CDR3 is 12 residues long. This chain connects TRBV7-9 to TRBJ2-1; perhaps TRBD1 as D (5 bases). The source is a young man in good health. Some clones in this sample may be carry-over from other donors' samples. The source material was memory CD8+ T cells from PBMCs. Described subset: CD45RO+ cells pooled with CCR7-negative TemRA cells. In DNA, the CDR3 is TGTGCCAGCAGCTTACAGGGTTATGAGCAGTTCTTC. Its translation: CASSLQGYEQFF.